Shown below are 26 T cell receptor beta chains from a single sample sequenced in a study of regulatory T cells in long-lasting Graves disease. iRepertoire HTBI primers and Arm-PCR of CDR3 regions built TCR beta libraries. TCRdb reanalysed the multiplex PCR reads using MiXCR and keeps one entry per CDR3 protein. The top ten clones hold roughly 20% of a sample with approximately 380,000 distinct CDR3 sequences, under 25% of them seen once. The time point was: persistent/refractory GD, antithyroid drugs over 5 years with positive TRAb. Preparation of the TCR library used RNA extracted from PBMCs. Source: peripheral blood mononuclear cells (PBMCs), taken when the disease was refractory, from a patient treated with antithyroid drugs. The receptors here all came from a female donor with Graves disease.

The rearrangement uses TRBV19 and TRBJ1-1; 7 bases match TRBD1. Germline CDR1 and CDR2: LNHDA and SQIVND (reference sequence). This CDR3 comprises 16 residues. J was trimmed by 0 bases and V by 6 bases; bases with no gene match: 10. CDR3 DNA: TGTGCCAGTAGCCCTTCGACAGGGTTGGTGAACACTGAAGCTTTCTTT. It yields the protein CASSPSTGLVNTEAFF.

At least ten counts were recorded for this clonotype. This chain joins TRBV2 and TRBJ2-2, with unresolved D. CDR3 length: 14 residues. Trimming took 4 bases from V and 5 from J, leaving 11 bases between them. Germline CDR1 is SNHLY and CDR2 is FYNNEI. CDR3 amino acids: CASSVGFGTGELFF. DNA of the CDR3: TGTGCCAGCAGTGTAGGGTTTGGAACCGGGGAGCTGTTTTTT.

This clonotype was counted many times. The chain uses TRBV20-1 and TRBJ1-2, with 7 bases identical to TRBD1. The CDR3 is 15 residues long. Per germline, CDR1 DFQATT and CDR2 SNEGSKA (reference sequence). Germline trimming cut 0 bases from V and 0 bases from J; bases unmatched to any gene: 4. The CDR3 bases are TGCAGTGCTAGAGACGGGACAGAAACTAACTATGGCTACACCTTC. As protein: CSARDGTETNYGYTF.

The rearrangement links TRBV7-9 to TRBJ2-1; D is ambiguous. Per the germline V gene, CDR1 is SEHNR and CDR2 is FQNEAQ (reference sequence). The V end was cut by 5 bases, the J end by 4 bases, with 9 bases between. CDR3 length: 13 residues. The CDR3, as DNA: TGTGCCAGCAGCACCGTTGGATACAATGAGCAGTTCTTC. Its protein is CASSTVGYNEQFF.

This clonotype was seen only a few times. The rearrangement joins TRBV12-3 or TRBV12-4 to TRBJ2-1; the match to TRBD2 covers 9 bases. V shed 6 bases, J shed 6 bases, and the junction held 3 bases outside the gene matches. The CDR3 runs to 13 residues. CDR3 in DNA: TGTGCCAGCAGGCCACTAGCGGGCAATGAGCAGTTCTTC. This codes for CASRPLAGNEQFF.

The chain couples TRBV20-1 to TRBJ2-7; TRBD2 matches 11 bases. J gave up 3 bases and V 2 bases, and 6 bases lay outside the gene matches. Germline CDR1 and CDR2: DFQATT and SNEGSKA (reference sequence). CDR3 length: 15 residues. CDR3 nucleotide sequence: TGCAGTGCTAGAAAACCCGGGACTAGCGGCTACGAGCAGTACTTC. Residues: CSARKPGTSGYEQYF.

This clonotype was picked up many times. The gene calls are TRBV6-1 and TRBJ1-5, with D unresolved. Germline assignment: CDR1 MNHNS and CDR2 SASEGT. V was cut by 3 bases and J by 2 bases, with 8 bases left in between. This CDR3 region has 14 residues. As DNA, the CDR3 is TGTGCCAGCAGTGACTACCGGGGCAATCAGCCCCAGCATTTT. Protein product: CASSDYRGNQPQHF.

This clonotype was seen ten or more times. The rearrangement joins TRBV6-2 or TRBV6-3 to TRBJ1-1, with D possibly matching TRBD1 (5 bases). The CDR3 covers 15 residues. The V gene's germline CDR1 is MNHEY and CDR2 SVGEGT. Trimming took 0 bases from V and 4 from J, leaving 12 bases between them. CDR3: CASSYSGTYFTEAFF. CDR3 bases: TGTGCCAGCAGTTACTCAGGGACTTACTTCACTGAAGCTTTCTTT.

There are a few counts of this clonotype. This sequence joins TRBV15 and TRBJ1-4; D gene unclear. Between the trimmed V and J ends, which lost 0 bases and 6 bases, there was a span of 14 bases. The CDR3 consists of 16 residues. CDR1 LNHNV and CDR2 YYDKDF come from the germline V gene (reference sequence). CDR3 sequence (DNA): TGTGCCACCAGCAGAGAGAGCGGTGGATGGGATGAAAAACTGTTTTTT. Translated, it gives CATSRESGGWDEKLFF.

In its sample, this clonotype was seen a few times. The chain carries TRBV20-1 and TRBJ2-7, with no clear D. Germline CDR1 is DFQATT and CDR2 is SNEGSKA (reference sequence). This CDR3 spans 11 amino acids. The V end lost 0 bases, the J end lost 6 bases, and 6 bases lay between the germline ends. In nucleotides, the CDR3 is TGCAGTGCTAGAGACAGTAGCGAGCAGTACTTC. This sequence encodes CSARDSSEQYF.

This clonotype was seen repeatedly, ten times or more. This rearrangement joins TRBV29-1 to TRBJ1-1; 9 bases align to TRBD1. With 3 bases clipped from V and 0 bases from J, the junction kept 11 bases outside the gene matches. The CDR3 covers 17 residues. CDR1 and CDR2 from the germline V gene are SQVTM and ANQGSEA. In DNA, the CDR3 is TGCAGCGTTGAGATGTTTAGACAGGGGGGAATGAACACTGAAGCTTTCTTT. It yields the protein CSVEMFRQGGMNTEAFF.

J is TRBJ1-5 and V is TRBV19; D is perhaps TRBD1 (6 bases). Per germline, CDR1 LNHDA and CDR2 SQIVND (reference sequence). Trimming removed 5 bases at V and 4 bases at J, with 18 bases between. This CDR3 contains 16 residues. In DNA, the CDR3 is TGTGCCAGTAGTCCCCCAAAGGGACAAAGAAATCAGCCCCAGCATTTT. It is translated as CASSPPKGQRNQPQHF.

The rearrangement links TRBV4-1 to TRBJ1-1; D may be TRBD1 (6 bases). This CDR3 spans 13 amino acids. The V end lost 6 bases, the J end lost 3 bases, and 11 bases lay between the germline ends. The germline V gene has CDR1 MGHRA and CDR2 YSYEKL. The CDR3 nucleotides read TGCGCCAGCAGTCGGGGGCTGTACACTGAAGCTTTCTTT. Encoded protein: CASSRGLYTEAFF.

In this sample, this clonotype turned up a few times. The rearrangement joins TRBV5-6 to TRBJ1-5; TRBD1 agrees at 9 bases. The trim removed 1 base at V and 4 bases at J, leaving 6 bases unmatched. Germline values: CDR1 SGHDT, CDR2 YYEEEE. This CDR3 comprises 16 residues. This chain's CDR3 is CASSLSGQGWNQPQHF. The DNA of the CDR3 is TGTGCCAGCAGCTTGTCGGGACAGGGATGGAATCAGCCCCAGCATTTT.

About this clonotype itself: This may be a read error, as it is one base from a much larger clone. V is TRBV12-3 or TRBV12-4 and J is TRBJ1-5; D unclear. This CDR3 comprises 14 residues. The CDR3, as DNA: TGTGCCAGCAGTTGGGCGGTTAGCGATCAGCCCCAGCATTTT. Translation gives CASSWAVSDQPQHF.

The V gene is TRBV20-1, the J gene TRBJ1-3; D perhaps matches TRBD1 (5 bases). This CDR3 has 15 residues. The germline V gene has CDR1 DFQATT and CDR2 SNEGSKA (reference sequence). Trimming shortened V by 0 bases and J by 0 bases, and 9 bases separated the two germline ends. CDR3 nucleotide sequence: TGCAGTGCTAGAGAGACAGTGAGCTCTGGAAACACCATATATTTT. Amino acids: CSARETVSSGNTIYF.

This chain uses TRBV7-2 with TRBJ1-1; D call uncertain. The CDR3 contains 13 residues. Trimming pared 1 base from V and 7 bases from J, leaving 10 bases between. Per germline, CDR1 SGHTA and CDR2 FQGNSA. Written as DNA, the CDR3 is TGTGCCAGCAGCTTAGGAACAGCCCTTGAAGCTTTCTTT. It translates to CASSLGTALEAFF.

This clonotype was recorded many times. The genes are TRBV30 and TRBJ1-2; a weak D match, TRBD1 (5 bases). V shed 3 bases and J shed 4 bases, with 9 bases lying between them. Germline values: CDR1 GTSNPN, CDR2 SVGIG (reference sequence). This CDR3 contains 12 residues. The CDR3 sequence is CAWRGPPYGYTF. CDR3 DNA sequence: TGTGCCTGGAGGGGGCCGCCCTATGGCTACACCTTC.

This clonotype came up many times. The chain joins TRBV20-1 to TRBJ2-7; 10 nucleotides line up with TRBD1. The CDR3 loop spans 14 amino acids. Germline-derived CDR1 and CDR2 are DFQATT and SNEGSKA (reference sequence). Trimming at V came to 5 bases and at J to 2 bases, leaving 6 bases not matched to a gene. CDR3 DNA sequence: TGCAGTGCTCGAATCGGGACAGGGGCCTACGAGCAGTACTTC. Protein sequence: CSARIGTGAYEQYF.

The CDR3 region is CASSLDEQFF. CDR3 coding DNA: TGTGCCAGCAGCTTGGATGAGCAGTTCTTC. V gene TRBV7-9 combines with J gene TRBJ2-1; D remains ambiguous. Deletions cut 3 bases from V and 8 bases from J, with 2 bases between. This CDR3 has 10 amino acids. Germline V gene lookup returns CDR1 SEHNR and CDR2 FQNEAQ (reference sequence).

V usage is TRBV20-1 and J usage is TRBJ2-4, with TRBD2 as a possible D gene (5 bases). Germline lookup yields CDR1 DFQATT and CDR2 SNEGSKA (reference sequence). The CDR3 loop spans 13 amino acids. V lost 3 bases, J lost 4 bases, and 10 bases lay in between. CDR3 DNA sequence: TGCAGTGCTAGTCCCGGACTTAAAAACATTCAGTACTTC. Translating it yields CSASPGLKNIQYF.

The chain employs TRBV6-1 and TRBJ1-5; 7 bases line up with TRBD1. Trimming at V came to 3 bases and at J to 3 bases, leaving 5 bases not matched to a gene. The CDR3 has 15 amino acids. CDR1 and CDR2 (germline): MNHNS, SASEGT. CDR3 coding DNA: TGTGCCAGCAGTGAGGTACAGGGGTTCAATCAGCCCCAGCATTTT. It yields the protein CASSEVQGFNQPQHF.

The V gene is TRBV7-2, the J gene TRBJ1-1; 9 positions agree with TRBD1. The J segment lost 3 bases and the V segment lost 5 bases, leaving 7 bases of the junction unmatched. The CDR3 runs to 15 residues. In germline, CDR1 is SGHTA, CDR2 FQGNSA. CDR3 protein: CASSVGQGGDTEAFF. The CDR3 nucleotides are TGTGCCAGCAGCGTGGGACAGGGAGGGGACACTGAAGCTTTCTTT.

This clonotype was counted ten times or more. The chain links TRBV12-3 or TRBV12-4 to TRBJ1-1, with unresolved D. The CDR3 is 14 amino acids. Deletions cut 3 bases from V and 5 bases from J, with 13 bases between. The CDR3 bases are TGTGCCAGCAGTTTTGTGGGTTTGGCGACTGAAGCTTTCTTT. It is translated as CASSFVGLATEAFF.

This clonotype was observed many times. The J gene is TRBJ1-5, the V gene TRBV2, with D possibly TRBD1 on 6 matching bases. The CDR3 has 13 amino acids. V lost 8 bases to trimming and J lost 3 bases, with 11 bases between them. CDR1 and CDR2 (germline): SNHLY, FYNNEI. The CDR3: CASQRQANQPQHF. The CDR3 nucleotides are TGTGCCAGCCAAAGACAGGCCAATCAGCCCCAGCATTTT.

This clonotype was observed a handful of times. The chain joins TRBV7-6 to TRBJ2-7; 8 positions agree with TRBD2. V gave up 5 bases and J gave up 3 bases; unmatched junction bases: 12. This CDR3 has 16 amino acids. The germline CDR1 and CDR2 sequences are SGHVS and FNYEAQ. For the CDR3, the DNA is TGTGCCAGCAGCCCTAGGGGAGCGGGAGTCCGCTACGAGCAGTACTTC. It yields the protein CASSPRGAGVRYEQYF.